Below are 28 T cell receptor beta chains sequenced from a single sample in a study of beta chain features in type 1 diabetes (dated by TCRdb to the late 2010s). The library was built by means of the immunoSEQ multiplex PCR assay. The High Capacity cDNA Reverse Transcription Kit was used to reverse transcribe all of the isolated RNA, meaning that expressed TCRB transcripts were what got sequenced. Here the immuneACCESS table is served through TCRdb, limited to in-frame sequences with V and J called. Missing clones are a known gap in these copies; in checked studies unresolved V genes cover under half, and the rest lacks a known reason. This sample comprises 60,000 to 75,000 clones, around 63% of them detected only once. Over 2% of the sample is in the top ten clones. The sample taken for sequencing was Tregs from blood. The intended sense of this specimen's cell subset or site label: regulatory CD4+ T cells. Receptors were obtained from a woman aged 18-29 years in good health.

V gene TRBV7-2 combines with J gene TRBJ2-5; D might be TRBD2 (7 bases). This CDR3 spans 15 amino acids. V was pared by 3 bases and J by 4 bases, with 15 bases between. Germline loops: CDR1 SGHTA, CDR2 FQGNSA. The CDR3 protein is CASSFGGGARETQYF. In DNA, the CDR3 is TGTGCCAGCAGCTTTGGTGGGGGGGCTCGAGAGACCCAGTACTTC.

Only a few counts were recorded for this clone. The chain has TRBV10-3 and TRBJ2-1, with D tentatively TRBD1 (6 bases). Germline values: CDR1 ENHRY, CDR2 SYGVKD. The CDR3 is 13 amino acids. With 2 bases removed from V and 5 bases from J, the gap between germline ends came to 7 bases. CDR3 sequence: CAISERTDNEQFF. The CDR3 DNA reads TGTGCCATCAGTGAGAGGACAGACAATGAGCAGTTCTTC.

This clone has only a few counts. The chain is built from TRBV14 and TRBJ1-1, with D perhaps TRBD1 (5 bases). Trimming took off 4 bases at V and 0 bases at J, with 12 bases between the two ends. Germline lookup yields CDR1 SGHDN and CDR2 FVKESK. This CDR3 spans 15 amino acids. In DNA, the CDR3 is TGTGCCAGCAGCCCTAGACAGTTTGTGAACACTGAAGCTTTCTTT. It yields the protein CASSPRQFVNTEAFF.

This rearrangement joins TRBV9 to TRBJ1-2; perhaps TRBD1 as D (5 bases). Germline V gene data show CDR1 as SGDLS and CDR2 as YYNGEE. Trimming removed 3 bases at V and 1 base at J, with 19 bases between. This CDR3 contains 17 residues. This CDR3 is CASSEPSGRGNNYGYTF. CDR3 DNA sequence: TGTGCCAGCAGCGAACCTAGCGGGAGGGGCAATAACTATGGCTACACCTTC.

This chain links TRBV5-4 with TRBJ2-5; 8 nucleotides line up with TRBD1. The germline CDR1 and CDR2 sequences are SGHNT and YYREEE (reference sequence). V gave up 4 bases and J gave up 4 bases; unmatched junction bases: 9. The CDR3 covers 15 residues. The CDR3 DNA reads TGTGCCAGCAGCCCCCCGACAGGGGCGCGAGAGACCCAGTACTTC. As protein: CASSPPTGARETQYF.

This clone appeared a few times. The rearrangement joins TRBV28 to TRBJ2-5; tentative D call: TRBD2 (7 bases). This CDR3 contains 15 residues. Germline CDR1 is MDHEN and CDR2 is SYDVKM. V was clipped by 6 bases and J by 1 base, with 15 bases between them. The CDR3 is CASRGGASSQETQYF. CDR3 nucleotides: TGTGCCAGCAGAGGGGGGGCCTCTTCCCAAGAGACCCAGTACTTC. The complete variable domain, with remaining parts taken from reference TRBV28 and TRBJ2-5, reads DVKVTQSSRYLVKRTGEKVFLECVQDMDHENMFWYRQDPGLGLRLIYFSYDVKMKEKGDIPEGYSVSREKKERFSLILESASTNQTSMYLCASRGGASSQETQYFGPGTRLLVL.

The CDR3 coding sequence is TGCAGCGCTCTACAGACTAGCGGGAAGAACACCGGGGAGCTGTTTTTT. Translated, it gives CSALQTSGKNTGELFF. The chain recombines TRBV29-1 with TRBJ2-2; TRBD2 aligns across 11 bases. The germline gives CDR1 SQVTM, CDR2 ANQGSEA. The CDR3 sequence is 16 residues long. V lost 7 bases and J lost 1; bases outside the gene matches: 8.

This clone appeared a single time. The chain has TRBV30 and TRBJ1-1, with D unresolved. Germline lookup yields CDR1 GTSNPN and CDR2 SVGIG (reference sequence). CDR3 length equals 14 residues. Trimming removed 0 bases at V and 7 bases at J, with 15 bases between. CDR3 nucleotide sequence: TGTGCCTGGAGTGTACTAACTGGGAGGAGTGAAGCTTTCTTT. Protein sequence: CAWSVLTGRSEAFF. The full variable domain, its missing parts supplied by reference TRBV30 and TRBJ1-1, is SQTIHQWPATLVQPVGSPLSLECTVEGTSNPNLYWYRQAAGRGLQLLFYSVGIGQISSEVPQNLSASRPQDRQFILSSKKLLLSDSGFYLCAWSVLTGRSEAFFGQGTRLTVV.

The chain joins TRBV6-1 to TRBJ2-7; 7 positions match TRBD1. Unmatched junction bases numbered 7, after V lost 5 bases and J lost 0 bases. In germline, CDR1 is MNHNS, CDR2 SASEGT. The length of the CDR3 is 15 residues. In nucleotides, the CDR3 is TGTGCCAGCAGTAACCCGGGACAGAGCTCCTACGAGCAGTACTTC. This sequence encodes CASSNPGQSSYEQYF.

The chain uses TRBV6-1 and TRBJ2-7; weak D call: TRBD2 (5 bases). The germline V gene encodes CDR1 MNHNS and CDR2 SASEGT. This CDR3 spans 14 amino acids. Trimming left V 6 bases short and J 4 bases short, with 16 bases between. The CDR3 here is CASRRGPGGYEQYF. CDR3 sequence (DNA): TGTGCCAGCAGAAGAGGACCAGGAGGTTACGAGCAGTACTTC.

In regard to this clone: This CDR3 is also generated by other DNA sequences in the sample. V is TRBV7-6 and J is TRBJ2-5; D uncertain. Looked up from germline, CDR1 is SGHVS and CDR2 is FNYEAQ. This CDR3 spans 11 amino acids. V shed 4 bases and J shed 2 bases, with 2 bases lying between them. CDR3 region: CASSSQETQYF. Here the CDR3 DNA reads TGTGCCAGCAGCTCTCAAGAGACCCAGTACTTC.

This clone has a handful of counts. The CDR3 spells CASSSPGLAVSDTQYF. Written as DNA, the CDR3 is TGTGCCAGCAGTTCCCCGGGACTAGCGGTATCAGATACGCAGTATTTT. The chain couples TRBV6-5 to TRBJ2-3; 11 nucleotides match TRBD2. The germline CDR1 and CDR2 sequences are MNHEY and SVGAGI. The CDR3 covers 16 residues. Germline trimming cut 4 bases from V and 4 bases from J; bases unmatched to any gene: 7.

The chain joins TRBV5-6 to TRBJ2-7; D is ambiguous. CDR1 and CDR2 (germline): SGHDT, YYEEEE. Between the trimmed V and J ends, which lost 4 bases and 2 bases, there was a span of 7 bases. CDR3 length equals 12 residues. DNA for the CDR3: TGTGCCAGCAGCCTCTCTGCCTACGAGCAGTACTTC. It yields the protein CASSLSAYEQYF.

The CDR3 DNA is TGCGCCAGCAGCCAACTTTACCAGGGGGCGGGTTACAATGAGCAGTTCTTC. Amino acids: CASSQLYQGAGYNEQFF. The chain employs TRBV4-3 and TRBJ2-1; 8 nucleotides agree with TRBD1. The V segment lost 2 bases and the J segment 4 bases; nucleotides outside the gene matches: 10. CDR1 and CDR2 from the germline V gene are LGHNA and YSLEER. The CDR3 extends over 17 amino acids.

This chain uses TRBV19 with TRBJ1-2; tentatively, D is TRBD1 (5 bases). The CDR3 length is 15 residues. The germline CDR1 and CDR2 sequences are LNHDA and SQIVND (reference sequence). V lost 7 bases to trimming and J lost 2 bases, with 17 bases between them. CDR3 region: CASIPAAGMNYGYTF. In nucleotides, the CDR3 is TGTGCCAGTATTCCGGCGGCAGGGATGAACTATGGCTACACCTTC.

The chain couples TRBV2 to TRBJ1-1; TRBD1 matches 8 bases. Germline lookup yields CDR1 SNHLY and CDR2 FYNNEI. The CDR3 spans 13 residues. Trimming took 7 bases from V and 5 from J; bases not matched to a gene: 6. CDR3 sequence reads: CASTRQGRTEAFF. DNA for the CDR3: TGTGCCAGCACACGACAGGGGCGGACTGAAGCTTTCTTT. The full variable domain, with the rest looked up from reference TRBV2 and TRBJ1-1, is EPEVTQTPSHQVTQMGQEVILRCVPISNHLYFYWYRQILGQKVEFLVSFYNNEISEKSEIFDDQFSVERPDGSNFTLKIRSTKLEDSAMYFCASTRQGRTEAFFGQGTRLTVV.

In this sample, this clone turned up a few times. V gene TRBV2 combines with J gene TRBJ2-7; TRBD2 matches at 7 bases. The CDR3 sequence is 14 residues long. CDR1 and CDR2 from the germline V gene are SNHLY and FYNNEI. V gave up 2 bases and J gave up 1 base; unmatched junction bases: 2. CDR3 in amino acids: CASSELADSYEQYF. CDR3 nucleotide sequence: TGTGCCAGCAGTGAACTAGCGGATTCCTACGAGCAGTACTTC.

The CDR3 here is CASSPPNGSGEQYF. In DNA form, the CDR3 reads TGTGCCAGCTCACCACCAAACGGGAGTGGGGAGCAGTACTTC. The chain uses TRBV18 and TRBJ2-7, with D possibly matching TRBD2 (6 bases). V was cut by 0 bases and J by 7 bases, with 13 bases left in between. This CDR3 has 14 amino acids. Germline loops: CDR1 KGHSH, CDR2 LQKENI.

As concerns this clone: One end of the junction varies from germline; a read error may be responsible. V is TRBV7-2 and J is TRBJ2-4, with D maybe TRBD1 (6 bases). The length of the CDR3 is 15 residues. The germline CDR1 and CDR2 sequences are SGHTA and FQGNSA. CDR3 sequence (DNA): TGCGCCAGCAGCCAAGATGCGCAGGAACAGGGCATTCAGTACTTC. Protein product: CASSQDAQEQGIQYF.

The chain has TRBV6-1 and TRBJ2-7, with TRBD1 matching over 9 bases. V lost 6 bases and J lost 6; bases outside the gene matches: 9. The CDR3 runs 14 residues. CDR1 MNHNS and CDR2 SASEGT come from the germline V gene. The CDR3 bases are TGTGCCAGCAGAAGGGGACAGGGAGAAAGCGAGCAGTACTTC. This codes for CASRRGQGESEQYF.

This clone was observed a handful of times. The J gene is TRBJ1-2, the V gene TRBV5-4; D uncertain. From germline, CDR1 is SGHNT and CDR2 YYREEE (reference sequence). Trimming stripped 4 bases from V and 0 bases from J, with 4 bases between. The CDR3 covers 12 residues. The CDR3 DNA follows: TGTGCCAGCAGCCATCCTAACTATGGCTACACCTTC. Translating it yields CASSHPNYGYTF.

On this clone itself: Without the conserved terminal phenylalanine or tryptophan, this CDR3 likely stems from a read error. The DNA is left out, because the CDR3 cannot be placed on it with certainty; the CDR3 is given as TCRdb lists it. V gene TRBV30 combines with J gene TRBJ1-1. The CDR3 length equals 9 residues, ends included. Germline V gene lookup returns CDR1 GTSNPN and CDR2 SVGIG (reference sequence). The CDR3 spells CAWRRGDFV.

This rearrangement joins TRBV29-1 to TRBJ1-2; perhaps TRBD1 as D (6 bases). Per germline, CDR1 SQVTM and CDR2 ANQGSEA. Trimming shortened V by 7 bases and J by 7 bases, and 16 bases separated the two germline ends. The CDR3 is 12 amino acids. The CDR3 here is CSALGGAGGYTF. CDR3 sequence (DNA): TGCAGCGCCTTGGGGGGGGCAGGTGGCTACACCTTC.

This clone was counted between two and nine times. The rearrangement links TRBV5-1 to TRBJ1-1; D not certain. The CDR3 runs to 13 residues. The germline V and J ends were trimmed by 7 bases and 0 bases, with 10 bases remaining between them. The V gene's germline CDR1 is SGHRS and CDR2 YFSETQ. The CDR3, as DNA: TGCGCCAGCCGGGAGGTCGTGAACACTGAAGCTTTCTTT. This encodes CASREVVNTEAFF.

V and J are TRBV20-1 and TRBJ1-2; no definite D call. Germline V lookup: CDR1 DFQATT, CDR2 SNEGSKA (reference sequence). The CDR3 consists of 11 residues. Trimming removed 5 bases at V and 8 bases at J, with 12 bases between. In DNA form, the CDR3 reads TGCAGTGCTCCCCTTGGTCGGGGCTACACCTTC. This codes for CSAPLGRGYTF.

This clone has a single count. This sequence joins TRBV7-9 and TRBJ1-4; 7 bases align to TRBD1. This CDR3 region has 14 residues. Losses at the gene ends were 5 bases for V and 8 bases for J; bases not matched to a gene: 8. The germline V gene encodes CDR1 SEHNR and CDR2 FQNEAQ (reference sequence). Here the CDR3 reads CASSSTGTVEKLFF. The CDR3 region has the DNA TGTGCCAGCAGCAGTACCGGGACAGTCGAAAAACTGTTTTTT. Full variable domain (missing parts from reference TRBV7-9 and TRBJ1-4): DTGVSQNPRHKITKRGQNVTFRCDPISEHNRLYWYRQTLGQGPEFLTYFQNEAQLEKSRLLSDRFSAERPKGSFSTLEIQRTEQGDSAMYLCASSSTGTVEKLFFGSGTQLSVL.

J is TRBJ2-7 and V is TRBV7-9; D is ambiguous. Germline CDR1 is SEHNR and CDR2 is FQNEAQ (reference sequence). V lost 1 base, J lost 6 bases, and 13 bases lay in between. The CDR3 is 14 residues long. The DNA of the CDR3 is TGTGCCAGCAGCTTAGAGCCCTTTCTAGGCGAGCAGTACTTC. Translation gives CASSLEPFLGEQYF.

The chain is built from TRBV2 and TRBJ1-4, with a weak D call TRBD1 (5 bases). Trimming left V 7 bases short and J 8 bases short, with 20 bases between. This CDR3 contains 15 residues. Germline CDR1 reads SNHLY; CDR2 reads FYNNEI. DNA for the CDR3: TGTGCCAGCATCTTAGACAGAGGAAGGGGAGAAAAACTGTTTTTT. Its protein is CASILDRGRGEKLFF.